This T cell receptor (beta chain) was profiled in a study of blood T cell repertoires in COVID-19. Study as a whole: Sites across the United States, Italy and Spain contributed samples from acute and convalescent COVID-19.

Looked up from germline, CDR1 is MRHNA and CDR2 is SNTAGT. The CDR3 sequence is 15 residues long. Germline trimming cut 4 bases from V and 7 bases from J; bases unmatched to any gene: 8. Seattle patients were enrolled during active infection and followed longitudinally. Clones were sequenced by immunoSEQ multiplex PCR, and TCRdb holds only the in-frame ones, with some missing. Of about 420,000 clones listed, around nine tenths are singletons. The receptor's source is a man aged 18 to 30 with COVID-19, enrolled during active disease. Sequences were obtained from peripheral blood. This chain connects TRBV6-4 to TRBJ2-1; TRBD2 agrees at 9 bases. CDR3 sequence: CASSVGGGALNEQFF. The CDR3 DNA sequence: TGTGCCAGCAGTGTTGGCGGGGGGGCATTAAATGAGCAGTTCTTC.